Listed below are T cell receptor beta chains from one sample, sequenced in a study of blood T cell repertoires in COVID-19. Clones were sequenced by immunoSEQ multiplex PCR, and TCRdb holds only the in-frame ones, with some missing. This sample has roughly 60,000 clones, with just under 80% found just once. Sequencing used peripheral blood. These receptors all stem from a human donor in a cohort sampled during active COVID-19. The CDR3 runs from the conserved cysteine through the conserved F or W. Fields, in order: CDR3 protein, D gene, V gene. A D gene is named only where the DNA matches it firmly.

CDR3aa: CAISAGTSSTGELFF
d_gene: TRBD2
v_gene: TRBV10-3

CDR3aa: CASSTGGGGGYTF
d_gene: TRBD1
v_gene: TRBV12-3/TRBV12-4

CDR3aa: CASSNDGNYGYTF
d_gene: -
v_gene: TRBV7-9

CDR3aa: CASSLGLLPNSGNTIYF
d_gene: -
v_gene: TRBV5-1

CDR3aa: CASSFGQAHSNQPQHF
d_gene: TRBD1
v_gene: TRBV7-8

CDR3aa: CASSYLTGLAGSTDTQYF
d_gene: TRBD2
v_gene: TRBV6-2/TRBV6-3

CDR3aa: CASSLQGAGGYTF
d_gene: TRBD1
v_gene: TRBV7-9

CDR3aa: CASSLRGKDTEAFF
d_gene: -
v_gene: TRBV11-2

CDR3aa: CASSHANRRAYEQYF
d_gene: -
v_gene: TRBV4-1

CDR3aa: CASSRTSGSFGADNEQFF
d_gene: TRBD2
v_gene: TRBV27

CDR3aa: CASSPTSGRALNNEQFF
d_gene: TRBD2
v_gene: TRBV7-9

CDR3aa: CATSDRGTGCTEAFF
d_gene: TRBD1
v_gene: TRBV24-1

CDR3aa: CSVEGSPSNAEAFF
d_gene: -
v_gene: TRBV29-1

CDR3aa: CASSIKATSGNTIYF
d_gene: -
v_gene: TRBV19

CDR3aa: CASNRGRTTEAFF
d_gene: -
v_gene: TRBV6-5

CDR3aa: CASSLGRAYMNTEAFF
d_gene: -
v_gene: TRBV7-6

CDR3aa: CASTGSSTDTQYF
d_gene: -
v_gene: TRBV7-2

CDR3aa: CASSSTGTSGAEQFF
d_gene: TRBD2
v_gene: TRBV11-2

CDR3aa: CASQAAGDRGRGYTF
d_gene: TRBD1
v_gene: TRBV27

CDR3aa: CASSYSGGNYGYTF
d_gene: -
v_gene: TRBV6-6

CDR3aa: CASSYGTGLAYNEQFF
d_gene: TRBD1
v_gene: TRBV6-6

CDR3aa: CASSPSTGGAYEQYF
d_gene: -
v_gene: TRBV27

CDR3aa: CASSPRASGRGTDTQYF
d_gene: TRBD2
v_gene: TRBV7-2

CDR3aa: CASSRTSGVYNEQFF
d_gene: TRBD2
v_gene: TRBV7-2

CDR3aa: CASSAGHLYSNQPQHF
d_gene: -
v_gene: TRBV2